One T cell receptor beta chain is described in this entry. Its antigen is still unknown. The sample originates from a study of T cell responses to AZD1222 COVID-19 vaccine. Study outcomes and limitations: Reportedly, close to half of spike-specific TCRs are directed against unmutated variant regions. Dominant CD4 TCR responses targeted spike regions 160-218 and 743-854. Following two doses of AZD1222, Spike-specific TCR breadth and depth rose.

This CDR3 is 17 amino acids long. The germline V gene encodes CDR1 MDHEN and CDR2 SYDVKM. Trimming removed 8 bases from V and 0 bases from J, with 20 bases in between. Clones were read by immunoSEQ multiplex PCR, and TCRdb kept only the in-frame ones, dropping some. The data hold about 130,000 clones, with approximately 88% observed a single time. The chain is built from TRBV28 and TRBJ2-1; D perhaps matches TRBD1 (6 bases). The sample in question was peripheral blood, obtained on day 0 of AZD1222 vaccination. The clonotype originates from an adult in good health. The CDR3 region has the DNA TGTGCCAGCGGAACCGACAGGTTCGCCAGCTCCTACAATGAGCAGTTCTTC. Encoded protein: CASGTDRFASSYNEQFF.